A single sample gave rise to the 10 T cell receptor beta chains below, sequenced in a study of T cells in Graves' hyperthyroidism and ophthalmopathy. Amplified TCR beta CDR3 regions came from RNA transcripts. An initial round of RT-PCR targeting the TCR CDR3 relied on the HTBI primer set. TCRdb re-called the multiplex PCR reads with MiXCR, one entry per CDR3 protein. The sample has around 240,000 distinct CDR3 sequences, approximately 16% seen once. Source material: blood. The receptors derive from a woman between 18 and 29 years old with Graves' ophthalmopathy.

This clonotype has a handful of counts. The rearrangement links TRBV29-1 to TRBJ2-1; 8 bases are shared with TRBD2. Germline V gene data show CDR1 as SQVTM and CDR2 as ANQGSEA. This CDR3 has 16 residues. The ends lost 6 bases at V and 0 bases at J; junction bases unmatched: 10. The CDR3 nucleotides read TGCAGCGTCTCCTACCCCGGGACTAGCTCCTACAATGAGCAGTTCTTC. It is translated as CSVSYPGTSSYNEQFF.

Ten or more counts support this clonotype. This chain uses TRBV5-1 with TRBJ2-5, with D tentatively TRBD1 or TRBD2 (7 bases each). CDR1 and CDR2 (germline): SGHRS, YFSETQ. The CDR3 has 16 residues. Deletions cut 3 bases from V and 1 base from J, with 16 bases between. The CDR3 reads CASSSSGGVFQETQYF. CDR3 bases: TGCGCCAGCAGCTCGTCAGGGGGGGTTTTCCAAGAGACCCAGTACTTC.

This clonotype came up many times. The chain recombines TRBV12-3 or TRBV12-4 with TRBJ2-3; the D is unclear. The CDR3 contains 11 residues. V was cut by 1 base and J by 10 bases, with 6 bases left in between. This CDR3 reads CASSLGVAQYF. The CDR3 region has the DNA TGTGCCAGCAGTTTAGGGGTGGCGCAGTATTTT.

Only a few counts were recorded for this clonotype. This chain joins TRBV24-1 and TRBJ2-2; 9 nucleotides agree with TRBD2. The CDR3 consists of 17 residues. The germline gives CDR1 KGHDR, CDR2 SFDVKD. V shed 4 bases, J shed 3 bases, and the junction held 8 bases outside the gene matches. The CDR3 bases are TGTGCCACCAGTGACCCTTCTAGCGGGGACTACACCGGGGAGCTGTTTTTT. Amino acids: CATSDPSSGDYTGELFF.

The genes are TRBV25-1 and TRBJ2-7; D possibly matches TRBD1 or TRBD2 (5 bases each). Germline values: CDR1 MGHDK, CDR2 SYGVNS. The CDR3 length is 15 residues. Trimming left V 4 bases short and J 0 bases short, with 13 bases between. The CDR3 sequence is CASSGAGTLSYEQYF. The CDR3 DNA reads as TGTGCCAGCAGTGGCGCCGGGACCCTCTCCTACGAGCAGTACTTC.

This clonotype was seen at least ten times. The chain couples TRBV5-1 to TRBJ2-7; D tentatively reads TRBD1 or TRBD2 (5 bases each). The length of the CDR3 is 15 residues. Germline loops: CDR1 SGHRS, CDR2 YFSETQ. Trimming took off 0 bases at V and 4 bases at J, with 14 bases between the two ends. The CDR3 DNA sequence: TGCGCCAGCAGCTTGGGCTATACAGGCGGGTACGAGCAGTACTTC. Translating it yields CASSLGYTGGYEQYF.

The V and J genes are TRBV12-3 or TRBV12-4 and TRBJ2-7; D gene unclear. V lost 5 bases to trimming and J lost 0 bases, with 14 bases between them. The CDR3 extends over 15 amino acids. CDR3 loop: CASSLGGHSSYEQYF. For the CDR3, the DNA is TGTGCCAGCAGTCTCGGCGGCCACAGCTCCTACGAGCAGTACTTC.

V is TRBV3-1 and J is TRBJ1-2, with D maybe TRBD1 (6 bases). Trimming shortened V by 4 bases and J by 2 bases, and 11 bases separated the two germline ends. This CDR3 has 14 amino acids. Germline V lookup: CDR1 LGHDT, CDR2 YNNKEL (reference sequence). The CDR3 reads CASSLGQRNYGYTF. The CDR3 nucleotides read TGTGCCAGCAGCCTCGGACAGAGGAACTATGGCTACACCTTC.

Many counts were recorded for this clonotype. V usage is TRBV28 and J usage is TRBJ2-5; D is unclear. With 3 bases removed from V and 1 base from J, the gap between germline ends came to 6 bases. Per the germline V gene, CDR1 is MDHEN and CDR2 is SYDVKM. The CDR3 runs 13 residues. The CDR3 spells CASSLTAQETQYF. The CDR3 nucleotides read TGTGCCAGCAGTTTGACGGCCCAAGAGACCCAGTACTTC.

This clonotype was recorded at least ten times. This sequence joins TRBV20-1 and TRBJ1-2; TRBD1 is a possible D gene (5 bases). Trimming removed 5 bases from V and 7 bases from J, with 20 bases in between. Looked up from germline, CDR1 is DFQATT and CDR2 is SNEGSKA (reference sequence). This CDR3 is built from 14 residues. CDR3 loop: CSAGGQRGLSGYTF. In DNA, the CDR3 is TGCAGTGCTGGCGGGCAGCGGGGACTGAGTGGCTACACCTTC.